What follows are 25 T cell receptor beta chains derived from one specimen sequenced in a study of blood T cells in healthy people across ages. For the second PCR, which ran for about 6 to 11 cycles, a sample-barcoded 5' primer and a J-beta primer mix were used. One entry per CDR3 protein results from TCRdb running MiXCR on the 5' RACE reads. The repertoire holds just over 800,000 distinct CDR3 sequences, with 60% to 80% as singletons. Sequenced input: blood. These receptors were obtained from a man aged 25 to 40 in good health.

This rearrangement joins TRBV5-1 to TRBJ2-1; D is unclear. CDR3 size: 14 residues. V was pared by 4 bases and J by 0 bases, with 8 bases between. The germline V gene encodes CDR1 SGHRS and CDR2 YFSETQ. Here the CDR3 reads CASSPTVSYNEQFF. The CDR3 bases are TGCGCCAGCAGCCCGACGGTCTCCTACAATGAGCAGTTCTTC. The whole variable domain, filled in from reference TRBV5-1 and TRBJ2-1, reads KAGVTQTPRYLIKTRGQQVTLSCSPISGHRSVSWYQQTPGQGLQFLFEYFSETQRNKGNFPGRFSGRQFSNSRSEMNVSTLELGDSALYLCASSPTVSYNEQFFGPGTRLTVL.

V gene TRBV2 combines with J gene TRBJ2-3; 11 positions agree with TRBD2. Losses at the gene ends were 6 bases for V and 3 bases for J; bases not matched to a gene: 2. The germline gives CDR1 SNHLY, CDR2 FYNNEI. This CDR3 has 14 residues. CDR3 region: CASRGTSGTDTQYF. CDR3 bases: TGTGCCAGCAGGGGGACTAGCGGAACAGATACGCAGTATTTT.

This clonotype was seen more than once but under ten times. The rearrangement joins TRBV7-2 to TRBJ2-1; TRBD1 is a possible D gene (5 bases). Germline loops: CDR1 SGHTA, CDR2 FQGNSA. The CDR3 loop spans 16 amino acids. V gave up 6 bases and J gave up 1 base, with 16 bases separating them. CDR3 in amino acids: CASSHRHDSSYNEQFF. The CDR3 region has the DNA TGTGCCAGCAGTCACAGACATGACAGTTCCTACAATGAGCAGTTCTTC.

The chain employs TRBV2 and TRBJ2-5, with TRBD1 as a possible D gene (6 bases). The last part of the DNA fits TRBJ2-7 better; the J call may be wrong. This CDR3 has 14 residues. Germline CDR1 SNHLY, CDR2 FYNNEI. The CDR3 reads CASRREDSGHEQYF. CDR3 nucleotide sequence: TGTGCCAGCAGGCGAGAGGACAGTGGCCACGAGCAGTACTTC.

The V gene is TRBV28, the J gene TRBJ2-7; D is uncertain. In germline, CDR1 is MDHEN, CDR2 SYDVKM. CDR3 length: 14 amino acids. V lost 2 bases and J 2 bases, leaving 10 bases between the germline ends. The CDR3 here is CASSLVGSAYEQYF. CDR3 nucleotide sequence: TGTGCCAGCAGTTTAGTTGGTTCCGCCTACGAGCAGTACTTC. The entire variable domain, with the rest obtained from reference TRBV28 and TRBJ2-7, is as follows: DVKVTQSSRYLVKRTGEKVFLECVQDMDHENMFWYRQDPGLGLRLIYFSYDVKMKEKGDIPEGYSVSREKKERFSLILESASTNQTSMYLCASSLVGSAYEQYFGPGTRLTVT.

This sequence joins TRBV7-7 and TRBJ2-1; TRBD2 matches 9 bases. Looked up from germline, CDR1 is SSHAT and CDR2 is FNYEAQ (reference sequence). Unmatched junction bases numbered 9, after V lost 10 bases and J lost 5 bases. CDR3 length equals 14 residues. CDR3 coding DNA: TGTGCCAACAGTCTAGCGGGGACCAACAATGAGCAGTTCTTC. Its protein is CANSLAGTNNEQFF.

At least ten counts were recorded for this clonotype. The chain carries TRBV25-1 and TRBJ1-6, with no clear D. Germline CDR1 MGHDK, CDR2 SYGVNS. The CDR3 sequence is 17 residues long. Trimming left V 6 bases short and J 0 bases short, with 15 bases between. The CDR3 DNA sequence: TGTGCCAGCAGAGGCACGTCACCCAGCTCCTATAATTCACCCCTCCACTTT. Translation: CASRGTSPSSYNSPLHF.

This clonotype is a singleton in its sample. The CDR3 reads CASSQGSASGVDEQYF. In nucleotides, the CDR3 is TGTGCCAGCAGCCAAGGAAGTGCTAGCGGGGTTGACGAGCAGTACTTC. J is TRBJ2-7 and V is TRBV4-2, with TRBD2 matching 9 bases. Germline trimming cut 1 base from V and 5 bases from J; bases unmatched to any gene: 9. Germline loops: CDR1 LGHNA, CDR2 YNFKEQ. The CDR3 spans 16 residues.

The chain uses TRBV27 and TRBJ2-7; D perhaps matches TRBD1 (5 bases). Germline CDR1 MNHEY, CDR2 SMNVEV (reference sequence). V lost 7 bases and J lost 0, with 13 bases in between. The CDR3 is 14 amino acids. The chain's CDR3 is CASNPAGFSYEQYF. As DNA, the CDR3 is TGTGCCAGCAACCCCGCAGGGTTCTCCTACGAGCAGTACTTC.

This chain joins TRBV7-2 and TRBJ2-4; D gene unclear. The closer fit of TRBJ2-7 to the DNA end suggests the J call may be wrong. Germline assignment: CDR1 SGHTA and CDR2 FQGNSA. This CDR3 contains 14 residues. The CDR3 DNA sequence: TGTGCCAGCAGCGTACAGCCCGAGGCCTACGAGCAGTACTTC. It specifies CASSVQPEAYEQYF.

This CDR3 is CASSLRDAYYEQYF. The CDR3 DNA reads as TGTGCCAGCAGCCTCCGGGATGCGTACTACGAGCAGTACTTC. This chain uses TRBV11-2 with TRBJ2-7; the D gene is possibly TRBD2 (5 bases). The germline V gene has CDR1 SGHAT and CDR2 FQNNGV. V was cut by 5 bases and J by 3 bases, with 14 bases left in between. The CDR3 loop spans 14 amino acids.

The chain links TRBV3-1 to TRBJ2-3, with TRBD1 as a possible D gene (5 bases). The CDR3 runs to 15 residues. The V end was cut by 1 base, the J end by 6 bases, with 14 bases between. In germline, CDR1 is LGHDT, CDR2 YNNKEL (reference sequence). For the CDR3, the DNA is TGTGCCAGCAGCCAAGTTGGTCCGCCAGGGGATACGCAGTATTTT. The encoded protein is CASSQVGPPGDTQYF.

V and J are TRBV5-1 and TRBJ2-4; perhaps TRBD1 as D (6 bases). The J call may be wrong; the DNA end is better matched by TRBJ2-7. This CDR3 is built from 17 residues. CDR1 SGHRS and CDR2 YFSETQ come from the germline V gene. The DNA of the CDR3 is TGCGCCAGCAGCCCCGACACAGGGCTGTTAAGCTCCTACGAGCAGTACTTC. Protein sequence: CASSPDTGLLSSYEQYF.

This clonotype occurred a few times. The CDR3 spells CASSELGQEGQYF. DNA of the CDR3: TGTGCCAGCAGTGAATTAGGACAGGAGGGGCAGTACTTC. The gene calls are TRBV6-1 and TRBJ2-5; D perhaps matches TRBD1 (7 bases). Germline V gene lookup returns CDR1 MNHNS and CDR2 SASEGT. The CDR3 runs 13 residues. V was shortened by 2 bases and J by 11 bases, with 15 bases between the two germline ends.

This clonotype has just a few counts. The V call is TRBV12-3 or TRBV12-4, the J call TRBJ2-7, with D perhaps matching TRBD1 or TRBD2 (5 bases each). The germline V and J ends were trimmed by 6 bases and 2 bases, with 14 bases remaining between them. The CDR3 runs to 14 residues. This CDR3 is CASSDRGGPYEQYF. The CDR3 nucleotides read TGTGCCAGCAGCGACCGGGGCGGACCCTACGAGCAGTACTTC.

The V call is TRBV9, the J call TRBJ2-3, with TRBD2 matching over 11 bases. Germline CDR1 is SGDLS and CDR2 is YYNGEE. The CDR3 extends over 17 amino acids. The V gene end was trimmed by 8 bases and the J gene end by 7 bases; junction bases not matched to a gene: 18. CDR3 sequence (DNA): TGTGCCAGTGAACCTCCTCCGGGACTAGCGGTCAGAAATACGCAGTATTTT. It specifies CASEPPPGLAVRNTQYF.

This clonotype was counted a few times. The chain employs TRBV7-2 and TRBJ2-7; 8 bases fit TRBD2. This CDR3 has 15 amino acids. CDR1 is SGHTA, CDR2 FQGNSA, per germline. V lost 1 base and J lost 2; bases outside the gene matches: 4. This CDR3 reads CASSLGGGGTYEQYF. The DNA of the CDR3 is TGTGCCAGCAGCTTAGGAGGCGGGGGGACCTACGAGCAGTACTTC.

This chain connects TRBV12-3 or TRBV12-4 to TRBJ1-6; TRBD1 aligns across 7 bases. V lost 5 bases, J lost 18 bases, and 13 bases stayed unmatched. This CDR3 has 13 residues. The CDR3 nucleotides read TGTGCCAGCAGTCACCCGGACAGGCCGGTCCGCCACTTT. Its protein product is CASSHPDRPVRHF.

The V call is TRBV7-2, the J call TRBJ2-1; 8 nucleotides align to TRBD1. Per germline, CDR1 SGHTA and CDR2 FQGNSA. The CDR3 sequence is 15 residues long. J lost 3 bases, V lost 5 bases, and 6 bases had no gene match. The CDR3 loop is CASSPRTGYYNEQFF. The CDR3 region has the DNA TGTGCCAGCAGCCCCCGGACAGGGTACTACAATGAGCAGTTCTTC.

The rearrangement joins TRBV7-9 to TRBJ2-1; TRBD2 matches at 12 bases. This CDR3 has 19 residues. With 3 bases clipped from V and 1 base from J, the junction kept 10 bases outside the gene matches. Germline V gives CDR1 SEHNR, CDR2 FQNEAQ (reference sequence). The CDR3 DNA reads TGTGCCAGCAGCTTCAGACTAGCGGGGGACACTACGTCCTACAATGAGCAGTTCTTC. This gives the protein CASSFRLAGDTTSYNEQFF. Complete variable domain (other parts from reference TRBV7-9 and TRBJ2-1): DTGVSQNPRHKITKRGQNVTFRCDPISEHNRLYWYRQTLGQGPEFLTYFQNEAQLEKSRLLSDRFSAERPKGSFSTLEIQRTEQGDSAMYLCASSFRLAGDTTSYNEQFFGPGTRLTVL.

This chain joins TRBV9 and TRBJ2-1; possible D gene TRBD1, 6 bases. The V gene's germline CDR1 is SGDLS and CDR2 YYNGEE. CDR3 length equals 11 residues. The germline V and J ends were trimmed by 4 bases and 9 bases, with 8 bases remaining between them. For the CDR3, the DNA is TGTGCCAGCAGCCAGGGGATTGAGCAGTTCTTC. The encoded protein is CASSQGIEQFF.

The genes are TRBV12-3 or TRBV12-4 and TRBJ1-2; TRBD1 might be the D (5 bases). The CDR3 covers 14 residues. Trimming took off 7 bases at V and 5 bases at J, with 17 bases between the two ends. Here the CDR3 reads CASTPTDRPYGYTF. CDR3 nucleotide sequence: TGTGCCAGCACGCCCACAGACAGACCTTATGGCTACACCTTC.

The chain employs TRBV20-1 and TRBJ1-2, with TRBD1 matching over 8 bases. Germline assignment: CDR1 DFQATT and CDR2 SNEGSKA (reference sequence). V lost 5 bases and J lost 6; bases outside the gene matches: 8. This CDR3 has 13 amino acids. The CDR3 loop reads CSAATQGANGYTF. CDR3 bases: TGCAGTGCTGCGACTCAGGGGGCTAATGGCTACACCTTC.

This clonotype was found once. This rearrangement joins TRBV4-3 to TRBJ2-7; TRBD1 is a possible D gene (6 bases). The J call could be wrong; TRBJ2-5 is a better fit for the DNA end. The germline CDR1 and CDR2 sequences are LGHNA and YSLEER. This CDR3 has 15 amino acids. The chain's CDR3 is CASSQVSGELETQYF. DNA for the CDR3: TGCGCCAGCAGCCAAGTGTCAGGGGAACTAGAGACCCAGTACTTC.

The chain carries TRBV29-1 and TRBJ2-3; D unresolved. The CDR3 contains 15 residues. Germline V gene sequence: CDR1 SQVTM, CDR2 ANQGSEA. Trimming pared 2 bases from V and 2 bases from J, leaving 14 bases between. The CDR3 DNA sequence: TGCAGCGTTGAAATCGTTCCGTACTCCACAGATACGCAGTATTTT. This sequence encodes CSVEIVPYSTDTQYF.